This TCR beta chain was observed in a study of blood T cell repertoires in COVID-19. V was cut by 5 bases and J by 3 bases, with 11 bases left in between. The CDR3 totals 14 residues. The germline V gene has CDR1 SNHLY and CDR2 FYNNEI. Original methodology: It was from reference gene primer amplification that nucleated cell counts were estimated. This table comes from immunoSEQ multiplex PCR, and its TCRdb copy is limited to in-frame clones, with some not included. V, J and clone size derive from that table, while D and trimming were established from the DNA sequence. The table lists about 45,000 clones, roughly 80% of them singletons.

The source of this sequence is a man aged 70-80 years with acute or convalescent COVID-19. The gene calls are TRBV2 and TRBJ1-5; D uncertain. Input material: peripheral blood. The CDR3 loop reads CASSWAGNNQPQHF. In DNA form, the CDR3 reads TGTGCCAGCAGTTGGGCCGGGAACAATCAGCCCCAGCATTTT.